This T cell receptor (beta chain) stems from a study of shared clonotypes between healthy human individuals. Libraries were prepared by immunoSEQ multiplex PCR; TCRdb keeps only in-frame clonotypes and omits some of them. Among about 1 million clones listed, approximately 68% were seen once. CD4+ cell separation produced CD45RA+ naive and CD45RA-negative memory subsets. The CDR3 totals 13 residues. The V and J ends lost 4 bases and 8 bases respectively, with 15 bases between them. Germline V lookup: CDR1 SGHRS, CDR2 YFSETQ. Comments on this clone: Its antigen remains unidentified.

Study-level results: The sampled material consisted only of blood, and tissue repertoires are likely to differ. Only a few donors were included, so the genetic and exposure-history diversity represented was limited.

Sequencing was performed on memory CD4+ T cells sorted from blood. As for subset: CD45RA-negative fraction. The rearrangement uses TRBV5-1 and TRBJ1-2; D is possibly TRBD1 (6 bases). The TCR sequence derives from a man between 18 and 29 years old in good health. The CDR3 region is CASSHGQGLGYTF. The CDR3 bases are TGCGCCAGCAGCCACGGGCAGGGGCTAGGCTACACCTTC. Supplemented by reference TRBV5-1 and TRBJ1-2, the full variable domain reads KAGVTQTPRYLIKTRGQQVTLSCSPISGHRSVSWYQQTPGQGLQFLFEYFSETQRNKGNFPGRFSGRQFSNSRSEMNVSTLELGDSALYLCASSHGQGLGYTFGSGTRLTVV.